This is a list of T cell receptor beta chains from one sample in a study of cytomegalovirus exposure and HLA in healthy donors. Assay used: immunoSEQ multiplex PCR; TCRdb lists only in-frame clones, some missing. Among roughly 270,000 clones, roughly 90% were seen once, and the ten largest hold around 0.92%. What was sequenced was PBMCs. Every receptor here comes from a woman aged 18 to 35 in good health and CMV-seronegative. CDR3s include the opening cysteine and the closing phenylalanine or tryptophan. The order of the fields is CDR3 length, clone size, J gene, D gene, V gene, CDR3 protein, CDR3 DNA. D genes are given only for firm matches. Expanded clones are given a class, and other clones once, few, many or no size at all.

>12|.|TRBJ1-1|.|TRBV6-5
CASSYGGSGAFF
TGTGCCAGCAGTTACGGGGGCAGCGGAGCTTTCTTT
>13|.|TRBJ2-5|.|TRBV10-1
CASSRQDMKTQYF
TGCGCCAGCTCCCGCCAGGACATGAAGACCCAGTACTTC
>17|.|TRBJ2-7|TRBD1|TRBV27
CASSLMVTQGYPYEQYF
TGTGCCAGCAGCTTAATGGTCACACAGGGGTACCCCTACGAGCAGTACTTC
>13|.|TRBJ1-1|.|TRBV11-2
CASSFTAADGGFF
TGTGCCAGCAGCTTTACGGCAGCGGATGGAGGTTTCTTT
>20|few|TRBJ1-5|.|TRBV19
CASSIRPGNRAAGSNQPQHF
TGTGCCAGTAGTATAAGACCCGGGAACAGGGCCGCGGGTAGCAATCAGCCCCAGCATTTT
>19|.|TRBJ2-3|.|TRBV18
CASSPIIAFEGRVTDTQYF
TGTGCCAGCTCACCAATTATCGCGTTTGAGGGCCGAGTCACAGATACGCAGTATTTT
>15|.|TRBJ1-1|.|TRBV10-2
CASSVRDIPNTEAFF
TGCGCCAGCAGCGTCCGGGACATCCCGAACACTGAAGCTTTCTTT
>16|.|TRBJ2-7|.|TRBV4-2
CASSQDRVGVLREQYF
TGTGCCAGCAGCCAAGATCGAGTCGGTGTCTTGCGCGAGCAGTACTTC
>15|.|TRBJ1-2|TRBD1|TRBV29-1
CSVEENPGQDYGYTF
TGCAGCGTTGAAGAAAACCCGGGACAGGACTATGGCTACACCTTC
>14|.|TRBJ1-4|.|TRBV30
CAWSSGQSNEKLFF
TGTGCCTGGAGTTCTGGACAGTCTAATGAAAAACTGTTTTTT
>15|.|TRBJ1-2|.|TRBV11-1
CASSGGLRGVYGYTF
TGTGCCAGCAGCGGGGGACTCCGGGGGGTCTATGGCTACACCTTC
>11|.|TRBJ1-5|.|TRBV6-6
CASSRNQPQHF
TGTGCCAGCAGCCGGAATCAGCCCCAGCATTTT
>11|.|TRBJ1-1|.|TRBV19
CASSLGTEAFF
TGTGCCAGTAGCCTAGGCACTGAAGCTTTCTTT
>16|.|TRBJ1-6|.|TRBV7-2
CASSLYPRRFSSPLHF
TGTGCCAGCAGCTTATATCCTAGAAGGTTCAGCTCACCCCTCCACTTT
>14|.|TRBJ2-5|TRBD1|TRBV7-2
CASSFRQGQETQYF
TGTGCCAGCAGCTTTCGACAGGGTCAAGAGACCCAGTACTTC
>16|.|TRBJ2-3|.|TRBV5-1
CASSEGATTSTDTQYF
TGCGCCAGCAGTGAAGGGGCGACGACTAGCACAGATACGCAGTATTTT
>15|.|TRBJ2-1|TRBD2|TRBV7-9
CASSLTSGSTHEQFF
TGTGCCAGCAGCCTTACTAGCGGGAGTACCCATGAGCAGTTCTTC
>13|.|TRBJ1-1|.|TRBV18
CASSPPGHLEAFF
TGTGCCAGCTCACCACCGGGACACCTTGAAGCTTTCTTT
>14|.|TRBJ1-4|TRBD1|TRBV30
CAWSGGQGGEKLFF
TGTGCCTGGAGCGGGGGACAGGGGGGTGAAAAACTGTTTTTT
>16|.|TRBJ1-2|TRBD1|TRBV9
CASSVVRGQGSLGYTF
TGTGCCAGCAGCGTAGTGAGGGGGCAGGGGAGCCTTGGCTACACCTTC
>13|.|TRBJ1-4|TRBD1|TRBV6-1
CASKQGMNEKLFF
TGTGCCAGCAAACAGGGGATGAATGAAAAACTGTTTTTT
>16|few|TRBJ2-5|TRBD2|TRBV30
CAWSRGLAGGQETQYF
TGTGCCTGGTCGCGAGGACTAGCGGGAGGACAAGAGACCCAGTACTTC
>11|.|TRBJ2-1|.|TRBV30
CAWNSYNEQFF
TGTGCCTGGAACAGCTACAATGAGCAGTTCTTC
>18|.|TRBJ2-1|.|TRBV7-2
CASSFPNTGTSTYNEQFF
TGTGCCAGCAGCTTCCCCAACACCGGGACTTCAACCTACAATGAGCAGTTCTTC
>15|.|TRBJ2-7|TRBD2|TRBV27
CASSLLAGGGYEQYF
TGTGCCAGCAGTTTACTAGCGGGAGGGGGATACGAGCAGTACTTC
>15|.|TRBJ2-1|TRBD2|TRBV28
CASSTSRDYYNEQFF
TGTGCCAGCTCGACGTCCCGGGACTACTACAATGAGCAGTTCTTC
>16|.|TRBJ1-4|TRBD1|TRBV7-6
CASSFTTGGTNEKLFF
TGTGCCAGCAGCTTCACCACAGGGGGTACTAATGAAAAACTGTTTTTT
>16|.|TRBJ1-2|.|TRBV9
CASSVDLNLLHYGYTF
TGTGCCAGCAGCGTAGATTTGAACTTGCTCCACTATGGCTACACCTTC
>14|.|TRBJ2-1|.|TRBV7-2
CASSLNSGYNEQFF
TGTGCCAGCAGCCTCAACAGCGGGTACAATGAGCAGTTCTTC
>15|.|TRBJ2-7|TRBD2|TRBV7-8
CASSSQSGILSEQYF
TGTGCCAGCAGTTCCCAAAGCGGGATTCTCAGCGAGCAGTACTTC
>17|.|TRBJ1-5|.|TRBV5-1
CASSPTWGVGSNQPQHF
TGCGCCAGCAGCCCGACGTGGGGGGTAGGGAGCAATCAGCCCCAGCATTTT
>14|.|TRBJ1-2|.|TRBV27
CASSPAQGFDGYTF
TGTGCCAGCAGTCCGGCACAGGGATTCGATGGCTACACCTTC
>18|.|TRBJ2-3|TRBD2|TRBV7-2
CASSFEVAGGHPRGTQYF
TGTGCCAGCAGCTTTGAGGTGGCGGGAGGACATCCGCGCGGTACGCAGTATTTT
>19|.|TRBJ2-3|TRBD2|TRBV7-8
CASSLASWGSALATDTQYF
TGTGCCAGCAGCTTAGCTAGCTGGGGAAGCGCACTAGCGACAGATACGCAGTATTTT
>15|.|TRBJ2-3|TRBD2|TRBV28
CASSLMREGTDTQYF
TGTGCCAGCAGTTTAATGCGGGAGGGCACAGATACGCAGTATTTT
>13|.|TRBJ2-7|TRBD1|TRBV27
CASSPGQYYEQYF
TGTGCCAGCAGTCCGGGACAGTACTACGAGCAGTACTTC
>14|.|TRBJ2-2|.|TRBV14
CASSQGHRPGELFF
TGTGCCAGCAGCCAGGGGCACCGGCCCGGGGAGCTGTTTTTT
>14|.|TRBJ2-7|TRBD2|TRBV27
CASSLLAGVGEQYF
TGTGCCAGCAGTTTATTGGCGGGAGTGGGCGAGCAGTACTTC
>16|.|TRBJ2-1|TRBD2|TRBV30
CAWSKTLGLRNNEQFF
TGTGCCTGGAGTAAAACCCTGGGACTAAGAAACAATGAGCAGTTCTTC
>13|.|TRBJ2-7|.|TRBV28
CASSLPGGYEQYF
TGTGCCAGCAGTTTACCCGGGGGCTACGAGCAGTACTTC
>13|.|TRBJ1-1|.|TRBV18
CASSPLGETEAFF
TGTGCCAGCTCACCGCTAGGCGAAACTGAAGCTTTCTTT
>14|.|TRBJ1-5|.|TRBV6-5
CASSVVRGHQPQHF
TGTGCCAGCAGTGTGGTCAGGGGTCATCAGCCCCAGCATTTT
>15|.|TRBJ2-5|TRBD2|TRBV9
CASSGGEVPQETQYF
TGTGCCAGCAGTGGGGGGGAGGTCCCCCAAGAGACCCAGTACTTC
>20|.|TRBJ2-7|TRBD2|TRBV2
CASRANPGTSGSRNSYEQYF
TGTGCCAGCAGGGCAAACCCAGGGACTAGCGGGAGTCGGAACTCCTACGAGCAGTACTTC
>19|.|TRBJ1-4|.|TRBV21-1
CASSKEGNRGRLGNEKLFF
TGTGCCAGCAGCAAAGAAGGAAACAGGGGGAGGCTCGGTAATGAAAAACTGTTTTTT
>16|.|TRBJ2-7|.|TRBV28
CASSSQRIPSSYEQYF
TGTGCCAGCAGTTCCCAGCGGATCCCTAGCTCCTACGAGCAGTACTTC
>22|.|TRBJ2-1|TRBD2|TRBV15
CATSSRLRTGTSFESSYNEQFF
TGTGCCACCAGCTCAAGATTAAGGACCGGGACTAGCTTCGAGAGCTCCTACAATGAGCAGTTCTTC